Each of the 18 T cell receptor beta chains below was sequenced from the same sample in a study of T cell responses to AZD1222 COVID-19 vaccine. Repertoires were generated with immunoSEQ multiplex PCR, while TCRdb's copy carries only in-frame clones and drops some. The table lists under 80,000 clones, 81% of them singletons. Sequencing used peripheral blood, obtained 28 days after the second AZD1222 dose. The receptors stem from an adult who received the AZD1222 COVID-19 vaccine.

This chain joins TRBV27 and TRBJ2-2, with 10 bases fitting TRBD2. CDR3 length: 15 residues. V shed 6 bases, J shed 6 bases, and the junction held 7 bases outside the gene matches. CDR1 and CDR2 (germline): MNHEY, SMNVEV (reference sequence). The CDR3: CASRTPSGSAGELFF. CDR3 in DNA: TGTGCCAGCAGAACCCCTAGCGGGAGTGCCGGGGAGCTGTTTTTT.

This chain's CDR3 is CAWSGSGYEQYF. The CDR3, as DNA: TGTGCCTGGAGTGGTTCCGGGTACGAGCAGTACTTC. The chain combines TRBV30 with TRBJ2-7, with unresolved D. The germline V gene has CDR1 GTSNPN and CDR2 SVGIG (reference sequence). V lost 1 base and J lost 4, with 8 bases in between. CDR3 length equals 12 residues.

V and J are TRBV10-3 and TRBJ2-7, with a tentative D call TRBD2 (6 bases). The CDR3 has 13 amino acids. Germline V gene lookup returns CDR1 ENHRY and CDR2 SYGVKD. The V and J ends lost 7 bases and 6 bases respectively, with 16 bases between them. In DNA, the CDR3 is TGTGCCATCACCCGGGAAGTCGGGGGCGAGCAGTACTTC. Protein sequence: CAITREVGGEQYF.

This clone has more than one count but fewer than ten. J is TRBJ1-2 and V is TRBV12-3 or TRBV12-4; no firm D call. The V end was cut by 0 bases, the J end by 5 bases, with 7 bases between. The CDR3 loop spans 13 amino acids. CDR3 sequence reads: CASSLAAVYGYTF. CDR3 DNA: TGTGCCAGCAGTTTAGCTGCGGTTTATGGCTACACCTTC.

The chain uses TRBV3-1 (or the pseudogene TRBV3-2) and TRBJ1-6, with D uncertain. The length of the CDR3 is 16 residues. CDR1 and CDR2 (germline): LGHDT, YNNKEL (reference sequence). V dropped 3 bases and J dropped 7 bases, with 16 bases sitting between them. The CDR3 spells CASSQGELGGNSPLHF. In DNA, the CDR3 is TGTGCCAGCAGCCAGGGTGAGCTGGGTGGGAATTCACCCCTCCACTTT.

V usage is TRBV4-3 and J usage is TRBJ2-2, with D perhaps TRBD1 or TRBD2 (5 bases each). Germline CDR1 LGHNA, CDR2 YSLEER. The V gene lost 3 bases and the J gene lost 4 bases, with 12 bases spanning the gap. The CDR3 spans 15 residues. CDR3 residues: CASSHGRAGTGELFF. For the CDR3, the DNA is TGCGCCAGCAGCCACGGCAGGGCGGGCACCGGGGAGCTGTTTTTT.

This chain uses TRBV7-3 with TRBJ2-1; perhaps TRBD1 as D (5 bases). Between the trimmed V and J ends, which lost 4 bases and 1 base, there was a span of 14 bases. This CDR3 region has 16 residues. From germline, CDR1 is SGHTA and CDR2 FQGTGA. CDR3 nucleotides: TGTGCCAGCAGCTCCTACCCAGGGTTTTCCTACAATGAGCAGTTCTTC. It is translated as CASSSYPGFSYNEQFF. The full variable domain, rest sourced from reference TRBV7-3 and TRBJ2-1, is GAGVSQTPSNKVTEKGKYVELRCDPISGHTALYWYRQSLGQGPEFLIYFQGTGAADDSGLPNDRFFAVRPEGSVSTLKIQRTERGDSAVYLCASSSYPGFSYNEQFFGPGTRLTVL.

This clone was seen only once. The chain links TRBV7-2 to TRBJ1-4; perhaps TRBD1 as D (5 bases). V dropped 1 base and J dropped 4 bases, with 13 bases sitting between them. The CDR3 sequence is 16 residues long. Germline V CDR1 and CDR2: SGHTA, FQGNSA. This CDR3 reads CASSLGGGGLNEKLFF. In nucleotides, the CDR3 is TGTGCCAGCAGCTTAGGAGGCGGGGGACTTAATGAAAAACTGTTTTTT.

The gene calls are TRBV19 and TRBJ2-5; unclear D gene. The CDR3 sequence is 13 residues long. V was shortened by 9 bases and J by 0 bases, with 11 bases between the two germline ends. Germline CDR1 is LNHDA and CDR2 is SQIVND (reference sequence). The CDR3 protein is CASKIQDQETQYF. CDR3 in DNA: TGTGCCAGCAAAATACAAGACCAAGAGACCCAGTACTTC.

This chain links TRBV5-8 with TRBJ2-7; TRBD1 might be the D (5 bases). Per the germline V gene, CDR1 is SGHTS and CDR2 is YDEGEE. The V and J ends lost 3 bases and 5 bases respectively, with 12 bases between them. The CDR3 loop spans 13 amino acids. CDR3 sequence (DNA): TGTGCCAGCAGCTCCAGGGTGTCCCACGAGCAGTACTTC. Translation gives CASSSRVSHEQYF.

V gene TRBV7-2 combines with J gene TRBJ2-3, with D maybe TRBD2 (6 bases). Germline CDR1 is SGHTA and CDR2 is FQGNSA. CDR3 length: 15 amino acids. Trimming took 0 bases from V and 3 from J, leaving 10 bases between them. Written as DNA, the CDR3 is TGTGCCAGCAGCTTAGCGGGAGGCCCGACAGATACGCAGTATTTT. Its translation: CASSLAGGPTDTQYF.

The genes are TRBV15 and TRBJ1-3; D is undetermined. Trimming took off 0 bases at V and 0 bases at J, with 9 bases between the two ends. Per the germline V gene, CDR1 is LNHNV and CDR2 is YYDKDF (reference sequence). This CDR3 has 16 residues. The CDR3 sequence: CATSRDRPASGNTIYF. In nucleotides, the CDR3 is TGTGCCACCAGCAGAGACCGCCCCGCCTCTGGAAACACCATATATTTT.

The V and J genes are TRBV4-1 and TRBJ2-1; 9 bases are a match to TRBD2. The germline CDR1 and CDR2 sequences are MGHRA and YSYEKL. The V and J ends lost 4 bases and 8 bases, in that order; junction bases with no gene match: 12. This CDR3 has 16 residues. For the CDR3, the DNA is TGCGCCAGCAGCCTCCTGGAGGCTAGCGGGACGTATGAGCAGTTCTTC. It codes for CASSLLEASGTYEQFF.

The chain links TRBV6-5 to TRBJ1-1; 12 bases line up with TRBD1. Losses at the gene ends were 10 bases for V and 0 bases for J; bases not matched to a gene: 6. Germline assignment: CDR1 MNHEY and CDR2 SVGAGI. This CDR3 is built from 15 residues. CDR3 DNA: TGTGCCATCACGGGACAGGGGGCCTTGAACACTGAAGCTTTCTTT. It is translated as CAITGQGALNTEAFF.

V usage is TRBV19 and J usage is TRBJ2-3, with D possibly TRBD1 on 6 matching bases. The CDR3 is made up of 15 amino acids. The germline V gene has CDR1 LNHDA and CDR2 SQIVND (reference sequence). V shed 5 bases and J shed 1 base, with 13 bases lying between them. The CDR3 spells CASSLQGWGTDTQYF. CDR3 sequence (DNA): TGTGCCAGTAGTCTACAGGGTTGGGGCACAGATACGCAGTATTTT.

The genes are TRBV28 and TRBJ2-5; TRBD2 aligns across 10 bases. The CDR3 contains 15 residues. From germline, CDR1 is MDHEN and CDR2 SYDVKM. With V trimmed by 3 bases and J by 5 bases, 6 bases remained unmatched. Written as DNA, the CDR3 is TGTGCCAGCAGTTTGGGGCTAGCGGGAGTTGAGACCCAGTACTTC. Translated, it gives CASSLGLAGVETQYF. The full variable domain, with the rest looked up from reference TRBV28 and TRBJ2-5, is DVKVTQSSRYLVKRTGEKVFLECVQDMDHENMFWYRQDPGLGLRLIYFSYDVKMKEKGDIPEGYSVSREKKERFSLILESASTNQTSMYLCASSLGLAGVETQYFGPGTRLLVL.

For the CDR3, the DNA is TGCGCCAGCAGCCAAGAGATTGGAACAGGGACCGGGTCACCCCTCCACTTT. Residues: CASSQEIGTGTGSPLHF. The chain joins TRBV4-3 to TRBJ1-6, with a weak D call TRBD1 (6 bases). Per the germline V gene, CDR1 is LGHNA and CDR2 is YSLEER. Trimming stripped 0 bases from V and 10 bases from J, with 19 bases between. CDR3 length equals 17 residues.

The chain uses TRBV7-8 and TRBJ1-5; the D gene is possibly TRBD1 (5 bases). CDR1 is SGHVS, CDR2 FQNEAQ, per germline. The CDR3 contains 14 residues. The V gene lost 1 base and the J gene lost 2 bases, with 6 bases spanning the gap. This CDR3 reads CASSLGGGNQPQHF. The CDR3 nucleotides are TGTGCCAGCAGCTTAGGAGGGGGCAATCAGCCCCAGCATTTT.